Listed here are 21 T cell receptor beta chains from one sample, sequenced in a study of identical twins. MiXCR, run by TCRdb on the 5' RACE reads, gives a single entry per CDR3 protein. The data hold 600,000 to 700,000 distinct CDR3 sequences, with 21% observed a single time. The sample was also reused in another study, on T cells expressing NK-cell markers.

The sample comprised PBMCs. These receptors came from a woman aged 18-29 years in good health.

The rearrangement links TRBV20-1 to TRBJ1-5; 7 bases are shared with TRBD1. Germline values: CDR1 DFQATT, CDR2 SNEGSKA (reference sequence). This CDR3 contains 12 residues. Unmatched junction bases numbered 2, after V lost 3 bases and J lost 6 bases. In DNA, the CDR3 is TGCAGTGCTAGTCGACAGGGTCAGCCCCAGCATTTT. As protein: CSASRQGQPQHF.

This rearrangement joins TRBV5-1 to TRBJ2-7, with D possibly being TRBD1 or TRBD2 (5 bases each). The germline CDR1 and CDR2 sequences are SGHRS and YFSETQ. With 2 bases removed from V and 5 bases from J, the gap between germline ends came to 14 bases. The CDR3 covers 14 residues. In nucleotides, the CDR3 is TGCGCCAGCAGCTTACCGGGACGCCTCAACGAGCAGTACTTC. Translation gives CASSLPGRLNEQYF.

This chain links TRBV20-1 with TRBJ2-7; 13 bases agree with TRBD2. Germline V CDR1 and CDR2: DFQATT, SNEGSKA (reference sequence). The V gene end was trimmed by 3 bases and the J gene end by 3 bases; junction bases not matched to a gene: 5. The length of the CDR3 is 15 residues. The CDR3 sequence: CSASRRTSGSYEQYF. The CDR3 DNA is TGCAGTGCTAGCCGACGGACTAGCGGGAGCTACGAGCAGTACTTC.

The V gene is TRBV29-1, the J gene TRBJ2-3; D remains unclear. This CDR3 comprises 12 residues. Trimming cost V 3 bases and J 2 bases, with 6 bases left between them. Germline V CDR1 and CDR2: SQVTM, ANQGSEA. CDR3 residues: CSVDPITDTQYF. The CDR3 region has the DNA TGCAGCGTTGACCCGATCACAGATACGCAGTATTTT.

This rearrangement joins TRBV20-1 to TRBJ1-2; TRBD1 is a possible D gene (5 bases). Germline loops: CDR1 DFQATT, CDR2 SNEGSKA (reference sequence). CDR3 length: 13 residues. Trimming removed 5 bases from V and 4 bases from J, with 14 bases in between. CDR3 sequence reads: CSAPRQTRYGYTF. The CDR3 bases are TGCAGTGCTCCACGACAGACCCGCTATGGCTACACCTTC.

This clonotype was observed a few times. The J gene is TRBJ2-1, the V gene TRBV6-1; 7 nucleotides align to TRBD1. Germline trimming cut 8 bases from V and 2 bases from J; bases unmatched to any gene: 6. Germline CDR1 is MNHNS and CDR2 is SASEGT. The CDR3 totals 14 residues. As DNA, the CDR3 is TGTGCCAGCGCGTCAGGGACAGCCTACAATGAGCAGTTCTTC. It encodes CASASGTAYNEQFF.

This clonotype was detected a few times. This rearrangement joins TRBV7-2 to TRBJ2-2; D is ambiguous. Germline lookup yields CDR1 SGHTA and CDR2 FQGNSA. The CDR3 runs to 15 residues. V lost 3 bases and J lost 5, with 13 bases in between. The CDR3 bases are TGTGCCAGCAGCTTCCTAGGGCTCGGGACCGGGGAGCTGTTTTTT. The encoded protein is CASSFLGLGTGELFF. The full variable domain, rest sourced from reference TRBV7-2 and TRBJ2-2, is GAGVSQSPSNKVTEKGKDVELRCDPISGHTALYWYRQSLGQGLEFLIYFQGNSAPDKSGLPSDRFSAERTGGSVSTLTIQRTQQEDSAVYLCASSFLGLGTGELFFGEGSRLTVL.

J is TRBJ2-6 and V is TRBV7-2; D unresolved. CDR3 length: 16 amino acids. Germline V gene lookup returns CDR1 SGHTA and CDR2 FQGNSA. Trimming took off 0 bases at V and 2 bases at J, with 8 bases between the two ends. The CDR3 loop reads CASSLASATGANVLTF. The CDR3 bases are TGTGCCAGCAGCTTAGCGAGTGCTACTGGGGCCAACGTCCTGACTTTC.

The V and J genes are TRBV29-1 and TRBJ2-2, with D uncertain. Per germline, CDR1 SQVTM and CDR2 ANQGSEA. V shed 3 bases and J shed 1 base, with 6 bases lying between them. CDR3 size: 13 residues. The CDR3 region has the DNA TGCAGCGTTGACAGCGTGAACACCGGGGAGCTGTTTTTT. It encodes CSVDSVNTGELFF.

This chain joins TRBV7-3 and TRBJ2-5; 13 bases are shared with TRBD2. The ends lost 11 bases at V and 1 base at J; junction bases unmatched: 16. The CDR3 loop spans 18 amino acids. The germline V gene encodes CDR1 SGHTA and CDR2 FQGTGA. This chain's CDR3 is CAFSFDLLAGGLQETQYF. DNA for the CDR3: TGTGCCTTCAGTTTTGATCTACTAGCGGGGGGGCTCCAAGAGACCCAGTACTTC.

The chain uses TRBV12-3 or TRBV12-4 and TRBJ2-1; 14 bases agree with TRBD2. J was trimmed by 7 bases and V by 5 bases; bases with no gene match: 10. This CDR3 has 17 amino acids. In DNA, the CDR3 is TGTGCCAGCAGTCCCCGACTAGCGGGAGGGCTCTATAATGAGCAGTTCTTC. It encodes CASSPRLAGGLYNEQFF.

This clonotype turned up a few times. This chain uses TRBV20-1 with TRBJ2-1, with a weak D call TRBD2 (5 bases). Trimming cost V 2 bases and J 2 bases, with 10 bases left between them. This CDR3 has 14 amino acids. Germline V gives CDR1 DFQATT, CDR2 SNEGSKA (reference sequence). CDR3 in DNA: TGCAGTGCTAGAACTAGGGAAACCTACAATGAGCAGTTCTTC. Translated, it gives CSARTRETYNEQFF.

The gene calls are TRBV20-1 and TRBJ1-2; D is ambiguous. Trimming cost V 7 bases and J 4 bases, with 16 bases left between them. CDR1 is DFQATT, CDR2 SNEGSKA, per germline (reference sequence). The CDR3 loop spans 13 amino acids. The CDR3 loop is CSVPRSKIYGYTF. As DNA, the CDR3 is TGCAGTGTTCCCCGGAGCAAAATCTATGGCTACACCTTC.

This clonotype was detected a few times. J is TRBJ2-1 and V is TRBV20-1, with D uncertain. The V and J ends lost 2 bases and 12 bases respectively, with 20 bases between them. From germline, CDR1 is DFQATT and CDR2 SNEGSKA (reference sequence). The CDR3 is 14 amino acids. Here the CDR3 reads CSARTDRARDRQFF. The CDR3 nucleotides are TGCAGTGCTAGAACCGACCGAGCTAGGGATAGGCAGTTCTTC.

This chain links TRBV5-1 with TRBJ2-1; weak D call: TRBD2 (5 bases). This CDR3 has 15 residues. The V end was cut by 0 bases, the J end by 3 bases, with 10 bases between. Germline loops: CDR1 SGHRS, CDR2 YFSETQ. The DNA for the CDR3 is TGCGCCAGCAGCTTGGGAGTCGGAGGCTACAATGAGCAGTTCTTC. This gives the protein CASSLGVGGYNEQFF.

The rearrangement joins TRBV6-1 to TRBJ1-4; D remains unclear. CDR1 and CDR2 from the germline V gene are MNHNS and SASEGT. The CDR3 is 14 amino acids. V was clipped by 6 bases and J by 0 bases, with 8 bases between them. CDR3 DNA: TGTGCCAGCAGGTTCAGCGCAACTAATGAAAAACTGTTTTTT. It encodes CASRFSATNEKLFF.

Only a few counts were recorded for this clonotype. The CDR3 here is CSVLMNTEAFF. Written as DNA, the CDR3 is TGCAGCGTCCTCATGAACACTGAAGCTTTCTTT. This rearrangement joins TRBV29-1 to TRBJ1-1; D ambiguous. The CDR3 runs 11 residues. Trimming shortened V by 6 bases and J by 0 bases, and 5 bases separated the two germline ends. CDR1 and CDR2 from the germline V gene are SQVTM and ANQGSEA.

This clonotype occurred a few times. The chain employs TRBV6-5 and TRBJ1-1; D ambiguous. Germline assignment: CDR1 MNHEY and CDR2 SVGAGI. Between the trimmed V and J ends, which lost 7 bases and 1 base, there was a span of 7 bases. The CDR3 spans 12 residues. As DNA, the CDR3 is TGTGCCAGCATGGGTAGGAACACTGAAGCTTTCTTT. The encoded protein is CASMGRNTEAFF.

The rearrangement links TRBV12-5 to TRBJ2-3; 10 bases line up with TRBD1. CDR1 and CDR2 from the germline V gene are LGHNT and FRNRAP. This CDR3 has 14 amino acids. V was pared by 5 bases and J by 6 bases, with 5 bases of the junction left unmatched. The CDR3 reads CASGLTGGSDTQYF. CDR3 DNA: TGTGCTAGTGGTCTGACAGGGGGCAGCGATACGCAGTATTTT.

This clonotype has a count of ten or more. The V gene is TRBV11-2, the J gene TRBJ2-3, with D uncertain. The ends were cut back, 5 bases at V and 0 bases at J, with 15 bases in the middle. The CDR3 is 16 amino acids. The germline V gene encodes CDR1 SGHAT and CDR2 FQNNGV. The CDR3 protein is CASSRAWETSTDTQYF. The DNA of the CDR3 is TGTGCCAGCAGCCGTGCCTGGGAAACTAGCACAGATACGCAGTATTTT. The entire variable domain, with the rest obtained from reference TRBV11-2 and TRBJ2-3, is as follows: EAGVAQSPRYKIIEKRQSVAFWCNPISGHATLYWYQQILGQGPKLLIQFQNNGVVDDSQLPKDRFSAERLKGVDSTLKIQPAKLEDSAVYLCASSRAWETSTDTQYFGPGTRLTVL.

This clonotype has a handful of counts. The chain has TRBV7-2 and TRBJ2-3; D is unresolved. Germline CDR1 is SGHTA and CDR2 is FQGNSA. Trimming shortened V by 10 bases and J by 5 bases, and 19 bases separated the two germline ends. The CDR3 loop spans 14 amino acids. In nucleotides, the CDR3 is TGTGCCATCAGTGTGGACCCCACCCGAGATACGCAGTATTTT. It yields the protein CAISVDPTRDTQYF.